In this sample, the clone carrying this T cell receptor beta chain turned up once. The data were taken from a study of T cells in Graves' hyperthyroidism and ophthalmopathy. Amplification of TCR beta CDR3 regions used RNA as the template. During a first-round RT-PCR of the TCR CDR3, the HTBI primer set was used. TCRdb passed the multiplex PCR reads through MiXCR, listing each CDR3 protein once. The table has roughly 630,000 distinct CDR3 sequences, 15% to 17% seen once. Germline-derived CDR1 and CDR2 are DFQATT and SNEGSKA (reference sequence). This CDR3 region has 12 residues. The V gene end was trimmed by 4 bases and the J gene end by 5 bases; junction bases not matched to a gene: 4.

The receptor's source is a woman in her twenties or thirties with Graves' hyperthyroidism. This chain uses TRBV20-1 with TRBJ2-5, with 7 bases matching TRBD1. Sequencing used blood. The CDR3 loop is CSATQQGETQYF. CDR3 nucleotides: TGCAGTGCTACTCAACAGGGGGAGACCCAGTACTTC.